This T cell receptor beta chain was sequenced during a study of cytomegalovirus exposure and HLA in healthy donors. Whole-study results and caveats: An Asian-associated ancestry cluster reportedly showed fewer N-insertions than the approximately 660-donor mean in a later analysis. The study recorded over 150 TCR beta chains that were cytomegalovirus-associated. Some highly shared sequence variants likely arose as a pipeline artifact. Analysis performed later showed TCR beta chains linked to HLA being more clonally expanded than equally common others.

The PCR employed 60 Vbeta primers together with 13 Jbeta primers. Generated by immunoSEQ multiplex PCR, the TCRdb table keeps only in-frame clones and is missing some. The table shows about 160,000 clones, with roughly 72% occurring only once. This CDR3 is 16 amino acids long. The V and J ends lost 2 bases and 3 bases respectively, with 13 bases between them. Germline CDR1 is LNHNV and CDR2 is YYDKDF (reference sequence). This clone was detected a few times. Its antigen remains unidentified. This TCR was sampled from a man in his forties in good health and CMV-seropositive. The chain joins TRBV15 to TRBJ1-4; D call uncertain. The sequencing sample was made of PBMCs. This CDR3 reads CATSRPLGVANEKLFF. Here the CDR3 DNA reads TGTGCCACCAGCAGACCCCTCGGGGTAGCTAATGAAAAACTGTTTTTT.